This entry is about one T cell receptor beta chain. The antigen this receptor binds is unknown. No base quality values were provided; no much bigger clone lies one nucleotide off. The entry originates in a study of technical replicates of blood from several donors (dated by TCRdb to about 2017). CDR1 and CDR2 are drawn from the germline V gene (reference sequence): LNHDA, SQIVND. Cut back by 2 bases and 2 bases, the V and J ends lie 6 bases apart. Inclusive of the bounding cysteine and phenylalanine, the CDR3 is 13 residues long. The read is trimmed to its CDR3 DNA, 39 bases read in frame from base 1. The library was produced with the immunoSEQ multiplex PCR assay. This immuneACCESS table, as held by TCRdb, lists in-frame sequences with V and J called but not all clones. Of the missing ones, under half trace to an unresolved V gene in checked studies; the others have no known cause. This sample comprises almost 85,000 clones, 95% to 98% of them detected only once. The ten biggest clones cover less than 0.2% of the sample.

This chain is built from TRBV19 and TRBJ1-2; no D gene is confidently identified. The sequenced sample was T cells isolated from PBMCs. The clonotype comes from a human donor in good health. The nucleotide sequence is TGTGCCAGTAGTATAACGGGGAACTATGGCTACACCTTC. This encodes CASSITGNYGYTF.